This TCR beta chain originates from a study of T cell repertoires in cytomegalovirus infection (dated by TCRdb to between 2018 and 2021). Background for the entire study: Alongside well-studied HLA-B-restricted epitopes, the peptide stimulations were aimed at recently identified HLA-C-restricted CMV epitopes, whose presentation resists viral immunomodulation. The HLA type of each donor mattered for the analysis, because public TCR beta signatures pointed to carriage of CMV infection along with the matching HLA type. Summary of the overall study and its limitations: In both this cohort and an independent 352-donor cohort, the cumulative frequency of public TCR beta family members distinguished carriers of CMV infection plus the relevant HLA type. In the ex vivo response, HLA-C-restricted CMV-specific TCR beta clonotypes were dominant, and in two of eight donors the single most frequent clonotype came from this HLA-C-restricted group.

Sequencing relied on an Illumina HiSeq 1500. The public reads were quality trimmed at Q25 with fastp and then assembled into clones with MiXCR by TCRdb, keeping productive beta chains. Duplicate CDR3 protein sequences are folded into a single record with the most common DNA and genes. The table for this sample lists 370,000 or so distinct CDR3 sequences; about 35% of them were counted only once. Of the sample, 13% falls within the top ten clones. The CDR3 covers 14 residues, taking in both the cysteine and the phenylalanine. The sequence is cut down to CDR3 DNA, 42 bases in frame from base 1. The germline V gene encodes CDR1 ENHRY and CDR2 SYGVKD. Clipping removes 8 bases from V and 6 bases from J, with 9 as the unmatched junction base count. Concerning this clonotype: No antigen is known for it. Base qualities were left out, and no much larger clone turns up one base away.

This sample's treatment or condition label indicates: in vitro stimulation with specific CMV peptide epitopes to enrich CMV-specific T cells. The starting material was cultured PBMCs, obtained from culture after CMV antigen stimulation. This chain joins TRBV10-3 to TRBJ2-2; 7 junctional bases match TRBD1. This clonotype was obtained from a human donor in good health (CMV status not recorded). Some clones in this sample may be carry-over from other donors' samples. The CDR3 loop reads CAIGRQGTAGELFF. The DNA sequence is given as TGTGCCATCGGGCGACAGGGAACCGCCGGGGAGCTGTTTTTT.